These 4 T cell receptor beta chains were all obtained from the same sample, sequenced in a study of cytomegalovirus exposure and HLA in healthy donors. Researchers ran the PCR with 60 Vbeta and 13 Jbeta primers. The table came from immunoSEQ multiplex PCR; TCRdb's copy has only in-frame clones and leaves some out. The sample records roughly 100,000 clones, 75% being singletons. The source material was PBMCs. These receptors originate from a male donor in good health and CMV-seropositive.

The rearrangement links TRBV5-1 to TRBJ2-2, with D uncertain. Germline V gene sequence: CDR1 SGHRS, CDR2 YFSETQ. V lost 0 bases and J 6 bases, leaving 9 bases between the germline ends. This CDR3 comprises 14 residues. CDR3 DNA: TGCGCCAGCAGCTTGGTGGCCGCCGCCGGGGAGCTGTTTTTT. This codes for CASSLVAAAGELFF. Full variable domain (remainder filled in from reference TRBV5-1 and TRBJ2-2): KAGVTQTPRYLIKTRGQQVTLSCSPISGHRSVSWYQQTPGQGLQFLFEYFSETQRNKGNFPGRFSGRQFSNSRSEMNVSTLELGDSALYLCASSLVAAAGELFFGEGSRLTVL.

This chain joins TRBV5-6 and TRBJ1-4, with D unclear. V was cut by 2 bases and J by 8 bases, with 10 bases left in between. Germline CDR1 and CDR2: SGHDT and YYEEEE. This CDR3 contains 13 residues. The CDR3 DNA sequence: TGTGCCAGCAGCTTCGCGAGGGCAGAAAAACTGTTTTTT. It encodes CASSFARAEKLFF.

The chain couples TRBV2 to TRBJ2-7, with TRBD1 matching over 7 bases. The ends lost 4 bases at V and 6 bases at J; junction bases unmatched: 12. CDR3 size: 15 residues. Germline V gives CDR1 SNHLY, CDR2 FYNNEI. The CDR3 sequence: CASSATGTELSEQYF. CDR3 nucleotides: TGTGCCAGCAGTGCGACCGGGACAGAACTCTCCGAGCAGTACTTC. Together with reference TRBV2 and TRBJ2-7, the CDR3 gives the full variable domain: EPEVTQTPSHQVTQMGQEVILRCVPISNHLYFYWYRQILGQKVEFLVSFYNNEISEKSEIFDDQFSVERPDGSNFTLKIRSTKLEDSAMYFCASSATGTELSEQYFGPGTRLTVT.

V usage is TRBV7-2 and J usage is TRBJ2-7, with 8 bases identical to TRBD2. CDR3 length: 17 residues. Germline values: CDR1 SGHTA, CDR2 FQGNSA. Unmatched junction bases numbered 7, after V lost 0 bases and J lost 0 bases. Here the CDR3 reads CASSLAPAGVSSYEQYF. The CDR3, as DNA: TGTGCCAGCAGCTTAGCGCCAGCGGGGGTGAGCTCCTACGAGCAGTACTTC.